Each of the 20 T cell receptor beta chains below was sequenced from the same sample in a study of Graves' ophthalmopathy and Graves' hyperthyroidism listed by TCRdb under 2018. Sequencing was carried out with an Illumina HiSeq 2000. TCR beta CDR3 regions were amplified from RNA transcripts for repertoire sequencing. The first round was an RT-PCR using HTBI primers with the Qiagen OneStep RT-PCR kit, and this first round was followed by a second-round multiplex PCR, then size selection and purification. Through fastp at Q25 and MiXCR, TCRdb rebuilt clones from the public reads, retaining in-frame beta chains. Entries are consolidated by CDR3 protein sequence, retaining the most common genes and DNA. The sample includes roughly 600,000 distinct CDR3 sequences, with under 40% observed a single time. Roughly 4.5% of the sample lies in the top ten. Material: peripheral blood or thyroid tissue (not recorded which). All receptors derive from an adult man with Graves' hyperthyroidism.

The chain links TRBV7-9 to TRBJ2-5; D might be TRBD1 (5 bases). V shed 7 bases and J shed 4 bases, with 13 bases lying between them. The germline V gene has CDR1 SEHNR and CDR2 FQNEAQ (reference sequence). This CDR3 has 13 amino acids. CDR3 in amino acids: CASTRQRGETQYF. In DNA, the CDR3 is TGTGCCAGCACCAGACAGAGAGGAGAGACCCAGTACTTC.

The gene calls are TRBV10-3 and TRBJ1-1; the match to TRBD1 covers 7 bases. This CDR3 spans 12 amino acids. Germline CDR1 reads ENHRY; CDR2 reads SYGVKD. The CDR3 DNA follows: TGTGCTAACCCGGGACAGTTCACTGAAGCTTTCTTT. Residues: CANPGQFTEAFF.

This clonotype was detected many times. The V and J genes are TRBV5-1 and TRBJ2-5; 7 nucleotides line up with TRBD1. The ends lost 0 bases at V and 2 bases at J; junction bases unmatched: 7. Germline V gives CDR1 SGHRS, CDR2 YFSETQ. The CDR3 is made up of 16 amino acids. CDR3 residues: CASSLALGTVQETQYF. In nucleotides, the CDR3 is TGCGCCAGCAGCTTGGCCCTTGGGACAGTACAAGAGACCCAGTACTTC.

The genes are TRBV14 and TRBJ1-6; D unclear. The germline V gene encodes CDR1 SGHDN and CDR2 FVKESK. The germline V and J ends were trimmed by 5 bases and 9 bases, with 11 bases remaining between them. This CDR3 region has 13 residues. The CDR3 region has the DNA TGTGCCAGCAGCTACGGACCCCTTTCACCCCTCCACTTT. Encoded protein: CASSYGPLSPLHF. The entire variable domain, with the rest obtained from reference TRBV14 and TRBJ1-6, is as follows: EAGVTQFPSHSVIEKGQTVTLRCDPISGHDNLYWYRRVMGKEIKFLLHFVKESKQDESGMPNNRFLAERTGGTYSTLKVQPAELEDSGVYFCASSYGPLSPLHFGNGTRLTVT.

This clonotype was detected many times. The chain couples TRBV6-1 to TRBJ1-1, with TRBD1 matching over 7 bases. Germline CDR1 is MNHNS and CDR2 is SASEGT. Trimming removed 7 bases from V and 5 bases from J; junction bases left unmatched: 10. This CDR3 contains 14 residues. The CDR3 DNA reads as TGTGCCAGCATCGGAGGGGGCCAGGAAACTGAAGCTTTCTTT. It encodes CASIGGGQETEAFF.

This clonotype was recorded at least ten times. The CDR3 loop is CSAIKGLAYEQYF. The CDR3, as DNA: TGCAGTGCTATCAAGGGACTAGCCTACGAGCAGTACTTC. The V and J genes are TRBV20-1 and TRBJ2-7; 8 bases map to TRBD2. This CDR3 is 13 amino acids long. The V gene's germline CDR1 is DFQATT and CDR2 SNEGSKA (reference sequence). V shed 4 bases, J shed 2 bases, and the junction held 4 bases outside the gene matches.

This clonotype was seen repeatedly, ten times or more. The rearrangement joins TRBV6-1 to TRBJ1-6, with unresolved D. The CDR3 spans 13 residues. Trimming shortened V by 0 bases and J by 7 bases, and 4 bases separated the two germline ends. Germline-derived CDR1 and CDR2 are MNHNS and SASEGT. This CDR3 is CASSEAENSPLHF. The CDR3 DNA reads TGTGCCAGCAGTGAAGCAGAGAATTCACCCCTCCACTTT.

This clonotype was observed many times. The rearrangement links TRBV9 to TRBJ1-6; D unresolved. Germline CDR1 reads SGDLS; CDR2 reads YYNGEE. The CDR3 loop spans 16 amino acids. Trimming removed 1 base from V and 0 bases from J, with 8 bases in between. The CDR3 sequence: CASSVSGSSYNSPLHF. Here the CDR3 DNA reads TGTGCCAGCAGCGTAAGCGGTAGCTCCTATAATTCACCCCTCCACTTT. Full variable domain (outside the CDR3, taken from reference TRBV9 and TRBJ1-6): DSGVTQTPKHLITATGQRVTLRCSPRSGDLSVYWYQQSLDQGLQFLIQYYNGEERAKGNILERFSAQQFPDLHSELNLSSLELGDSALYFCASSVSGSSYNSPLHFGNGTRLTVT.

This clonotype was counted at least ten times. The V gene is TRBV6-1, the J gene TRBJ1-6; D may be TRBD1 (5 bases). Germline V gene lookup returns CDR1 MNHNS and CDR2 SASEGT. Trimming stripped 7 bases from V and 7 bases from J, with 8 bases between. This CDR3 contains 12 residues. CDR3 sequence reads: CASNNRNSPLHF. In nucleotides, the CDR3 is TGTGCCAGCAATAACAGGAATTCACCCCTCCACTTT.

This clonotype was counted ten times or more. This chain links TRBV5-1 with TRBJ2-5; TRBD2 is a possible D gene (6 bases). Germline V gives CDR1 SGHRS, CDR2 YFSETQ. This CDR3 is built from 14 residues. The germline V and J ends were trimmed by 7 bases and 4 bases, with 17 bases remaining between them. The CDR3 nucleotides read TGCGCCAGCTGCCCGGGAGAGAGGAGAGAGACCCAGTACTTC. This encodes CASCPGERRETQYF.

This clonotype was picked up one time. This could be a read error, since a much larger clone is one nucleotide away. The chain has TRBV7-9 and TRBJ1-5; maybe TRBD1 (5 bases). V lost 4 bases and J lost 6, with 19 bases in between. CDR1 is SEHNR and CDR2 is FQNEAQ in the germline V gene (reference sequence). This CDR3 spans 16 amino acids. The CDR3, as DNA: TGTGCCAGCAGCTCAGGACAAGACTCGGGCAGTCAGCCCCAGCATTTT. Residues: CASSSGQDSGSQPQHF.

V usage is TRBV7-4 and J usage is TRBJ2-7; 7 positions agree with TRBD1. This CDR3 has 14 amino acids. Germline values: CDR1 SGHVT, CDR2 SQSDAQ. The J segment lost 9 bases and the V segment lost 5 bases, leaving 13 bases of the junction unmatched. The CDR3 spells CASSQGDGVRTQYF. Written as DNA, the CDR3 is TGTGCCAGCAGCCAGGGGGATGGCGTGCGGACGCAGTACTTC.

The chain is built from TRBV29-1 and TRBJ2-2; possibly TRBD1 for D (6 bases). There are 15 residues in the CDR3. CDR1 SQVTM and CDR2 ANQGSEA come from the germline V gene. Trimming took 7 bases from V and 4 from J, leaving 19 bases between them. As DNA, the CDR3 is TGCAGCGCCATGGACAGCCCCGGGGCCACCGGGGAGCTGTTTTTT. As protein: CSAMDSPGATGELFF.

The V gene is TRBV10-3, the J gene TRBJ2-7; 7 bases are shared with TRBD1. This CDR3 has 15 residues. CDR1 is ENHRY, CDR2 SYGVKD, per germline. V lost 6 bases to trimming and J lost 2 bases; unmatched junction nucleotides: 10. CDR3 sequence (DNA): TGTGCCATCAGCCAGGCCGACAGGGATACCTACGAGCAGTACTTC. This gives the protein CAISQADRDTYEQYF.

This clonotype was counted only a few times. A much larger clone differs by one base, so this may be a read error. The rearrangement links TRBV29-1 to TRBJ2-7; TRBD2 matches at 14 bases. The CDR3 consists of 15 residues. The J segment lost 2 bases and the V segment lost 6 bases, leaving 6 bases of the junction unmatched. CDR1 SQVTM and CDR2 ANQGSEA come from the germline V gene. The CDR3 here is CSVIGTSGSPYEQYF. CDR3 in DNA: TGCAGCGTGATCGGGACTAGCGGGAGCCCCTACGAGCAGTACTTC.

This sequence joins TRBV27 and TRBJ2-6; D is unresolved. This CDR3 is built from 19 residues. Trimming cost V 5 bases and J 2 bases, with 22 bases left between them. Germline CDR1 reads MNHEY; CDR2 reads SMNVEV (reference sequence). CDR3 nucleotide sequence: TGTGCCAGCAGTGCTCAGGTCGCGTCTCTGGTTACTGGGGCCAACGTCCTGACTTTC. It specifies CASSAQVASLVTGANVLTF.

The chain combines TRBV7-9 with TRBJ2-7; 15 nucleotides line up with TRBD2. Germline V CDR1 and CDR2: SEHNR, FQNEAQ (reference sequence). This CDR3 has 16 amino acids. V lost 5 bases, J lost 8 bases, and 10 bases stayed unmatched. For the CDR3, the DNA is TGTGCCAGCAGCCCGACGGGACTAGCGGGAGGCCTCCAGCAGTACTTC. Translation: CASSPTGLAGGLQQYF. Based on the CDR3 plus reference TRBV7-9 and TRBJ2-7, the full variable domain is DTGVSQNPRHKITKRGQNVTFRCDPISEHNRLYWYRQTLGQGPEFLTYFQNEAQLEKSRLLSDRFSAERPKGSFSTLEIQRTEQGDSAMYLCASSPTGLAGGLQQYFGPGTRLTVT.

The V gene is TRBV7-9, the J gene TRBJ1-6, with 8 bases matching TRBD1. The length of the CDR3 is 15 residues. CDR1 is SEHNR, CDR2 FQNEAQ, per germline (reference sequence). V dropped 4 bases and J dropped 10; count of bases not matched to a gene: 9. CDR3 nucleotides: TGTGCCAGCAGCTCCCACCAGGGGGCTGGATCACCCCTCCACTTT. It specifies CASSSHQGAGSPLHF.

This clonotype was found many times. The rearrangement links TRBV19 to TRBJ1-5; possibly TRBD1 for D (5 bases). Trimming cost V 7 bases and J 0 bases, with 13 bases left between them. This CDR3 contains 15 residues. CDR1 is LNHDA, CDR2 SQIVND, per germline (reference sequence). CDR3 loop: CASTPTDNSNQPQHF. The CDR3 DNA sequence: TGTGCCAGTACCCCGACAGACAATAGCAATCAGCCCCAGCATTTT.

This clonotype appeared many times. The V gene is TRBV10-3, the J gene TRBJ2-7, with TRBD2 matching over 10 bases. The CDR3 contains 13 residues. The V segment lost 5 bases and the J segment 5 bases; nucleotides outside the gene matches: 3. The germline V gene has CDR1 ENHRY and CDR2 SYGVKD. CDR3: CAISPSGSNEQYF. CDR3 in DNA: TGTGCCATCAGTCCTAGCGGGAGCAACGAGCAGTACTTC.